One sample yielded the 9 T cell receptor beta chains listed below, sequenced in a study of T cell changes during pregnancy in multiple sclerosis (dated by TCRdb to the late 2010s). Libraries came from the immunoSEQ multiplex PCR assay. Entries here come from immuneACCESS through TCRdb and include only in-frame sequences with V and J called. Some clones fail to appear in such tables; in the studies checked, an unresolved V gene covers under half of the shortfall, and the cause of the remainder is unknown. In all, the sample holds about 62,000 clones, and about 90% of those were seen once. Less than 3% of the sample is held by the ten biggest clonotypes. Sequenced material: peripheral blood, taken in the second trimester of pregnancy. The receptors stem from a female donor in good health, enrolled as a control in a pregnancy study.

V usage is TRBV2 and J usage is TRBJ1-5; perhaps TRBD1 as D (5 bases). Germline CDR1 SNHLY, CDR2 FYNNEI. V lost 7 bases, J lost 8 bases, and 12 bases lay in between. The CDR3 is made up of 12 amino acids. The CDR3 here is CASNGQGKPQHF. CDR3 DNA: TGTGCCAGCAATGGGCAGGGCAAGCCCCAGCATTTT. The variable domain in full, completed from reference TRBV2 and TRBJ1-5, reads EPEVTQTPSHQVTQMGQEVILRCVPISNHLYFYWYRQILGQKVEFLVSFYNNEISEKSEIFDDQFSVERPDGSNFTLKIRSTKLEDSAMYFCASNGQGKPQHFGDGTRLSIL.

The chain carries TRBV7-9 and TRBJ2-7, with D perhaps TRBD1 (6 bases). CDR1 is SEHNR, CDR2 FQNEAQ, per germline (reference sequence). The CDR3 contains 15 residues. Trimming stripped 2 bases from V and 4 bases from J, with 15 bases between. The CDR3 loop is CASSLYGGNPYEQYF. The CDR3 DNA reads as TGTGCCAGCAGCTTATATGGGGGCAACCCTTACGAGCAGTACTTC.

V gene TRBV15 combines with J gene TRBJ2-2; 10 bases line up with TRBD1. The V gene's germline CDR1 is LNHNV and CDR2 YYDKDF (reference sequence). J lost 8 bases, V lost 2 bases, and 11 bases had no gene match. The CDR3 loop spans 17 amino acids. The DNA for the CDR3 is TGTGCCACCAGCAGATGGGACAGGGGCCTCCACAATGGGGAGCTGTTTTTT. Protein: CATSRWDRGLHNGELFF.

The rearrangement joins TRBV5-1 to TRBJ1-2; D unclear. The CDR3 spans 14 residues. V was pared by 0 bases and J by 8 bases, with 14 bases between. Looked up from germline, CDR1 is SGHRS and CDR2 is YFSETQ. The CDR3 DNA reads as TGCGCCAGCAGCTTGGCCGATAGGGAGCGAGGCTACACCTTC. The encoded protein is CASSLADRERGYTF. The variable domain in full, completed from reference TRBV5-1 and TRBJ1-2, reads KAGVTQTPRYLIKTRGQQVTLSCSPISGHRSVSWYQQTPGQGLQFLFEYFSETQRNKGNFPGRFSGRQFSNSRSEMNVSTLELGDSALYLCASSLADRERGYTFGSGTRLTVV.

The chain joins TRBV5-1 to TRBJ2-3; 7 bases are a match to TRBD1. With V trimmed by 4 bases and J by 1 base, 6 bases remained unmatched. The germline CDR1 and CDR2 sequences are SGHRS and YFSETQ. The CDR3 has 15 amino acids. The CDR3 region is CASSDGDSRTDTQYF. The CDR3 region has the DNA TGCGCCAGCAGCGACGGGGACAGTCGCACAGATACGCAGTATTTT.

The sample holds one count of this clone. This sequence joins TRBV7-8 and TRBJ2-7; TRBD1 aligns across 8 bases. V was clipped by 5 bases and J by 5 bases; unmatched bases: 11. The length of the CDR3 is 15 residues. Germline V CDR1 and CDR2: SGHVS, FQNEAQ. CDR3 in DNA: TGTGCCAGCAGCAAATCTACGGGACAGGTCGACGAGCAGTACTTC. Its protein product is CASSKSTGQVDEQYF.

The chain recombines TRBV18 with TRBJ2-5; 8 bases are a match to TRBD1. V lost 4 bases to trimming and J lost 2 bases; unmatched junction nucleotides: 6. The germline V gene has CDR1 KGHSH and CDR2 LQKENI. The CDR3 loop spans 15 amino acids. The CDR3 loop is CASSLTRTGQETQYF. CDR3 DNA sequence: TGTGCCAGCTCACTCACCCGGACAGGGCAAGAGACCCAGTACTTC.

The CDR3 sequence is CAISRTGQTDTQYF. The CDR3 DNA reads TGTGCCATCAGCCGGACAGGCCAGACAGATACGCAGTATTTT. The gene calls are TRBV10-3 and TRBJ2-3, with 7 positions matching TRBD1. The CDR3 sequence is 14 residues long. The V and J ends lost 6 bases and 3 bases, in that order; junction bases with no gene match: 6. CDR1 is ENHRY and CDR2 is SYGVKD in the germline V gene.

The gene calls are TRBV6-1 and TRBJ2-5; D is unresolved. Germline V lookup: CDR1 MNHNS, CDR2 SASEGT. Between the trimmed V and J ends, which lost 3 bases and 1 base, there was a span of 6 bases. This CDR3 spans 13 amino acids. CDR3 nucleotides: TGTGCCAGCAGTGAGATAGTCCAAGAGACCCAGTACTTC. Its protein is CASSEIVQETQYF.